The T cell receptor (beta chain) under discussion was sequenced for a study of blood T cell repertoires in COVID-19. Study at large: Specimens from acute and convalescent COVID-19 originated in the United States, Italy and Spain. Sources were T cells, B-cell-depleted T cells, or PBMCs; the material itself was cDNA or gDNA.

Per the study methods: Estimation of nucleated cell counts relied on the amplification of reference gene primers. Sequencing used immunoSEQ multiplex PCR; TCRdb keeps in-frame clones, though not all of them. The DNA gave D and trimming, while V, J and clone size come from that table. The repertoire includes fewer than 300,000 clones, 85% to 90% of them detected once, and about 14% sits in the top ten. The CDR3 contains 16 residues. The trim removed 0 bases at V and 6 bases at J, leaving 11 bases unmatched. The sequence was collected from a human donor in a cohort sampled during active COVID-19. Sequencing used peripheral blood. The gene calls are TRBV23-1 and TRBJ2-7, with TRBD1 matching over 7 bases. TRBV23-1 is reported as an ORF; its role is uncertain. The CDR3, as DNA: TGCGCCAGCAGTCAATCGACCGAGACAGGGTTTAGCGAGCAGTACTTC. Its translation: CASSQSTETGFSEQYF.